These T cell receptor beta chains were read from a single sample in a study of regulatory T cells in long-lasting Graves disease. Using its own MiXCR run on the multiplex PCR reads, TCRdb lists one record per CDR3 protein. Among about 400,000 distinct CDR3 sequences listed, less than 25% were seen once. The material was peripheral blood mononuclear cells (PBMCs), obtained when the disease was refractory, from a patient treated with antithyroid drugs. The receptors were sampled from a female donor with Graves disease. Each CDR3 is given with its conserved first and last residue. A D gene is named only where the DNA matches it firmly. Size is omitted from some rows. Given values are once, few, many or a class for expanded clones.

>TRBV6-5|-|TRBJ1-2|-
TGTGCCAGCAGTTACCGGCCCTCGGGGAACTATGGCTACACCTTC
CASSYRPSGNYGYTF
>TRBV7-9|-|TRBJ1-2|few
TGTGCCAGCGGGCAAAGCAGCTATTATGGCTACACCTTC
CASGQSSYYGYTF
>TRBV20-1|-|TRBJ2-5|-
TGCAGTGCTAGAGATCTGCGGGTTTCATGGGAGACCCAGTACTTC
CSARDLRVSWETQYF
>TRBV6-1|TRBD1|TRBJ2-5|many
TGTGCCAGCAGGGAGGGACAGGGAGGGACCCAGTACTTC
CASREGQGGTQYF
>TRBV18|TRBD2|TRBJ2-7|-
TGTGCCAGCTCACCACCACGCGGGACTAGCGTCGCTTACGAGCAGTACTTC
CASSPPRGTSVAYEQYF
>TRBV6-1|-|TRBJ2-7|many
TGTGCCAGCAGCCTGTCAGGGGTGAATAGCGAGCAGTACTTC
CASSLSGVNSEQYF
>TRBV3-1|TRBD2|TRBJ2-7|-
TGTGCCAGCAGCCAAGGCTTAGCGGGAGGCGGCTACGAGCAGTACTTC
CASSQGLAGGGYEQYF
>TRBV7-3|TRBD2|TRBJ2-2|-
TGTGCCAGCAGCTTAGGTCGGGAGGCTAGGGAGCTGTTTTTT
CASSLGREARELFF
>TRBV12-3/TRBV12-4|TRBD1|TRBJ1-1|many
TGTGCCAGCAGTTCCCGGACAGGGTCCGCTGAAGCTTTCTTT
CASSSRTGSAEAFF
>TRBV2|TRBD1|TRBJ2-1|-
TGTGCCAGCAGTGAAGCCCCGACAGGGGTCAATGAGCAGTTCTTC
CASSEAPTGVNEQFF
>TRBV2|TRBD1|TRBJ1-2|many
TGTGCCAGCAGTTCAAAGGACAGGGGTGGCTACACCTTC
CASSSKDRGGYTF
>TRBV19|-|TRBJ2-2|-
TGTGCCAGTACCCCCATGGGGGGAGGAACCGGGGAGCTGTTTTTT
CASTPMGGGTGELFF
>TRBV14|-|TRBJ2-7|-
TGTGCCAGCAGCCAAGGGGCTGTCTACGAGCAGTACTTC
CASSQGAVYEQYF
>TRBV30|-|TRBJ2-5|few
TGTGCCTGGAGTGTGGGGGTGCGAGAAGAGACCCAGTACTTC
CAWSVGVREETQYF
>TRBV2|-|TRBJ2-7|many
TGTGCCAGCAGTACAACCGGGACGAGAACGTACTTC
CASSTTGTRTYF
>TRBV10-1|TRBD2|TRBJ2-2|-
TGCGCCAGTTCCGGGACTAGTTCGAGCGGGGAGCTGTTTTTT
CASSGTSSSGELFF
>TRBV20-1|-|TRBJ1-5|many
TGCAGTGCTAAAATATCCGACAGTCTCTCGGCGCCCCAGCATTTT
CSAKISDSLSAPQHF
>TRBV5-5|-|TRBJ2-2|-
TGTGCCAGCAGTTATGTACAGGGTGACACCGGGGAGCTGTTTTTT
CASSYVQGDTGELFF
>TRBV2|TRBD1|TRBJ2-7|many
TGTGCCAGCACTTGGGACAGCAGCTACGAGCAGTACTTC
CASTWDSSYEQYF
>TRBV13|-|TRBJ1-4|many
TGTGCCAGCAGCCCCCTTGGCGATGAAAAACTGTTTTTT
CASSPLGDEKLFF
>TRBV10-3|-|TRBJ1-5|-
TGTGCCATCAGTGGGGGGACGGGGAGCGGCCAGCCCCAGCATTTT
CAISGGTGSGQPQHF
>TRBV28|-|TRBJ1-2|many
TGTGCCAGCAGTCCTCGACAGTCTTCTAACTATGGCTACACCTTC
CASSPRQSSNYGYTF
>TRBV9|TRBD2|TRBJ2-5|-
TGTGCCAGCAGCTCCGCGAGTAGGACTAGCGGGAGTCATAGAGAGACCCAGTACTTC
CASSSASRTSGSHRETQYF
>TRBV28|TRBD1|TRBJ2-7|few
TGTGCCAGTCCCCCCGAGACAGGGACCGTCAAAGCCTTCCACGAGCAGTACTTC
CASPPETGTVKAFHEQYF
>TRBV20-1|TRBD2|TRBJ2-7|-
TGCAGTGCTAGAGATCTCCTAGCGGGAGAATACGAGCAGTACTTC
CSARDLLAGEYEQYF
>TRBV7-9|-|TRBJ2-4|-
TGTGCCAGCAGCGACGTGGGCGGATCCAAAAACATTCAGTACTTC
CASSDVGGSKNIQYF
>TRBV5-1|-|TRBJ1-1|many
TGCGCCAGCAGCTTAAGTGCCGGCACTGAAGCTTTCTTT
CASSLSAGTEAFF
>TRBV5-1|-|TRBJ1-4|-
TGCGCCAGCAGCTTAACTGTAAACGGGGAAAAACTGTTTTTT
CASSLTVNGEKLFF
>TRBV3-1|TRBD1|TRBJ2-5|many
TGTGCCAGCGGAACCTCAGGGGGCGCGGCAGAGACCCAGTACTTC
CASGTSGGAAETQYF
>TRBV4-3|-|TRBJ1-6|-
TGCGCCAGCAGCCAAGATCGGGGATCCTATAATTCACCCCTCCACTTT
CASSQDRGSYNSPLHF
>TRBV5-5|TRBD1|TRBJ1-4|-
TGTGCCAGCAGCTTGGAGACAGGGGCGAATGAAAAACTGTTTTTT
CASSLETGANEKLFF
>TRBV20-1|-|TRBJ2-5|-
TGCAGTGCTAGAGTGGTTGGGGTAGGGCAGTACTTC
CSARVVGVGQYF
>TRBV11-2|-|TRBJ1-1|many
TGTGCCAGCAGCTTAGAGGTTGGATTAAACACTGAAGCTTTCTTT
CASSLEVGLNTEAFF
>TRBV3-1|-|TRBJ1-1|many
TGTGCCAGCAGCCAAGGGGTGGGGGGATCTGAAGCTTTCTTT
CASSQGVGGSEAFF
>TRBV4-3|-|TRBJ2-7|few
TGCGCCAGCAGCCAAGATAAAAGCGTACCTCCTCTAGAGCAGTACTTC
CASSQDKSVPPLEQYF
>TRBV19|-|TRBJ2-5|-
TGTGCCAGCCAACCGGGGAATCAAGAGACCCAGTACTTC
CASQPGNQETQYF
>TRBV20-1|-|TRBJ2-7|many
TGCAGTGCTAGGCGGAGCTCCTACGAGCAGTACTTC
CSARRSSYEQYF
>TRBV4-3|TRBD2|TRBJ2-5|-
TGCGCCAGCAGCCAAGATTTCGAGGGAGGGCCGGGAGAGACCCAGTACTTC
CASSQDFEGGPGETQYF
>TRBV20-1|TRBD2|TRBJ2-5|-
TGCAGTGCTGACAGACTAGCGGGAGGGCCTGGGGGAGAGACCCAGTACTTC
CSADRLAGGPGGETQYF
>TRBV27|TRBD2|TRBJ2-2|-
TGTGCCAGCAGTGCGACTAGCTACGGGGAGCTGTTTTTT
CASSATSYGELFF
>TRBV28|TRBD1|TRBJ1-1|-
TGTGCCAGCAGTCCGGACAGGGGCCTCCTTGAGACTTTCTTT
CASSPDRGLLETFF
>TRBV29-1|TRBD1|TRBJ2-7|few
TGCAGCGTTGAAACCGGGACAGGGAACTACGAGCAGTACTTC
CSVETGTGNYEQYF
>TRBV27|TRBD1|TRBJ1-1|many
TGTGCCAGCAGTGCATACAGGGGGACGGAAGCTTTCTTT
CASSAYRGTEAFF
>TRBV29-1|-|TRBJ2-5|-
TGCAGCGTTGAGGAGGGTGGGAAGACCCAGTACTTC
CSVEEGGKTQYF
>TRBV6-1|-|TRBJ1-5|-
TGTGCCAGCAGCCGCGACACGACTAGCAATCAGCCCCAGCATTTT
CASSRDTTSNQPQHF
>TRBV7-9|TRBD2|TRBJ2-7|many
TGTGCCAGCAGCCCGCCGGGACTAGCGGCCCCCTACGAGCAGTACTTC
CASSPPGLAAPYEQYF
>TRBV6-1|-|TRBJ1-1|-
TGTGCCAGCAGTCTCTCGCGAGGGGCCCCGAACACTGAAGCTTTCTTT
CASSLSRGAPNTEAFF
>TRBV20-1|-|TRBJ1-5|-
TGCAGTGCTCAGGCGGGGGGGGGGCTGCGTCAGCCCCAGCATTTT
CSAQAGGGLRQPQHF